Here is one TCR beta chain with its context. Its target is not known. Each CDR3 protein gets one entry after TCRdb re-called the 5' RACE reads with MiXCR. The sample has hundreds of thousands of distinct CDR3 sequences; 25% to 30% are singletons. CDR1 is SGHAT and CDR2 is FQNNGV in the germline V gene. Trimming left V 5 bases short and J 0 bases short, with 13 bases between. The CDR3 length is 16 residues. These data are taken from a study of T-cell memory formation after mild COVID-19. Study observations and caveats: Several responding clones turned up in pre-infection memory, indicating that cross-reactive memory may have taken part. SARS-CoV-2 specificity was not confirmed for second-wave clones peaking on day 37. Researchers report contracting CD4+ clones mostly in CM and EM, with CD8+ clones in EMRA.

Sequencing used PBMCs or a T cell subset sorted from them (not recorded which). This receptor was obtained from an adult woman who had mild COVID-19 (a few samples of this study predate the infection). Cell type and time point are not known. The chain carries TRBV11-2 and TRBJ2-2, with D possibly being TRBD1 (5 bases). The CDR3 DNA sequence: TGTGCCAGCAGCCAGGGTACATTCGCGAACACCGGGGAGCTGTTTTTT. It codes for CASSQGTFANTGELFF.